This T cell receptor beta chain comes out of a study of CXCR3-negative and CXCR3-positive naive CD8 T cells. Libraries were UMI-labeled 5' RACE TRB cDNA. TCRdb re-called the 5' RACE reads, yielding one record per CDR3 amino acid sequence without DNA. The listing records more than 7,500 distinct CDR3 sequences. Looked up from germline, CDR1 is LNHNV and CDR2 is YYDKDF (reference sequence). The CDR3 has 16 residues. The V gene is TRBV15, the J gene TRBJ2-5; checking the TCRdb D call of TRBD2 is not possible without DNA. The source is a human donor in good health. Some clones in this sample may be carry-over from other donors' samples. Material for sequencing was naive CXCR3- CD8+ T cells from blood. Subset defined: CD45RO-CCR7+CD27+CD95- naive CD8+ T cells lacking CXCR3 (TNR3-). CDR3 sequence reads: CATSRLAGDGKETQYF.